This T cell receptor (beta chain) is from a study of T cell changes during pregnancy in multiple sclerosis (dated by TCRdb to about 2019). As for the study more broadly: In women with multiple sclerosis, the researchers looked at how the T cell repertoire shifted as pregnancy progressed.

Receptors were amplified or captured by the immunoSEQ multiplex PCR assay. Imported from immuneACCESS, the table was reduced by TCRdb to in-frame sequences with V and J called. These copies leave out some clones; in studies compared against another copy, an unresolved V gene accounts for under half, and the cause of the remainder is not known. The sample table lists under 80,000 clones, 92% of them with a count of one. Over 3.5% of the sample is taken by the ten largest. As regards this clone: Its antigen is not yet known. Base qualities are not at hand, and no much larger clone is one base apart.

Taken from cysteine to phenylalanine, the CDR3 has 12 residues. The sequence is cut down to CDR3 DNA, 36 bases in frame from base 1. V loses 8 bases, J loses 8 bases, and the germline ends lie 13 bases apart. Via the germline V gene, CDR1 is MDHEN and CDR2 SYDVKM. The receptor chain draws on TRBV28 and TRBJ1-5; no D gene can be assigned with confidence. Sequencing used peripheral blood, obtained after pregnancy. The TCR sequence derives from a female donor in good health, enrolled as a control in a pregnancy study. The CDR3 loop reads CASRVLPKPQHF. The nucleotides are TGTGCCAGCCGCGTATTGCCGAAGCCCCAGCATTTT.